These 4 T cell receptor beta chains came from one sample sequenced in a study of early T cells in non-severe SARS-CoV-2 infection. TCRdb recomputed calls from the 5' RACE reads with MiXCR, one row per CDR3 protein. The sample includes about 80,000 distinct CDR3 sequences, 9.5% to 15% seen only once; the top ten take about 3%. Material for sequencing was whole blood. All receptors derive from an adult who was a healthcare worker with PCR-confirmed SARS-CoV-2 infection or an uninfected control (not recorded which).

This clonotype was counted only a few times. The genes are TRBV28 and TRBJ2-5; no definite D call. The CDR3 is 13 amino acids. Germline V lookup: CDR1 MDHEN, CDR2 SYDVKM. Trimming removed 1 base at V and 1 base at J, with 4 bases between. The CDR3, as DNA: TGTGCCAGCAGTTTATTGAGCCAAGAGACCCAGTACTTC. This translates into CASSLLSQETQYF.

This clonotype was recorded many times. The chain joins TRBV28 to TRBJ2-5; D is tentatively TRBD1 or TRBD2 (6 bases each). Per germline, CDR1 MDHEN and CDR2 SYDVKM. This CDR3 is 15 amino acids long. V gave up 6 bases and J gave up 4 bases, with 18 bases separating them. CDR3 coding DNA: TGTGCCAGCAGCCCAGTCCTTGGGGGGCGAGAGACCCAGTACTTC. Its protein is CASSPVLGGRETQYF.

CDR3 sequence reads: CASRRGLNTEAFF. For the CDR3, the DNA is TGTGCCAGCAGAAGGGGGCTGAACACTGAAGCTTTCTTT. The rearrangement links TRBV14 to TRBJ1-1; 7 bases line up with TRBD1. This CDR3 is built from 13 residues. The junction had 1 base not matched to a gene; V was cut back by 6 bases and J by 0 bases. CDR1 and CDR2 from the germline V gene are SGHDN and FVKESK.

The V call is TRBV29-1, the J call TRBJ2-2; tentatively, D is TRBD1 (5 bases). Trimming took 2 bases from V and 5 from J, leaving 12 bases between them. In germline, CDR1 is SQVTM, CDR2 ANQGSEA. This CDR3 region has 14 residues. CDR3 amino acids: CSVETGAGTGELFF. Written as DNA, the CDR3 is TGCAGCGTTGAAACTGGGGCAGGGACCGGGGAGCTGTTTTTT.